This note documents a single T cell receptor beta chain sequence. This sample is drawn from a study of blood T cell repertoires in COVID-19. Across the whole study: Whether acute or convalescent, the COVID-19 samples came from the United States, Italy and Spain.

Under the authors' procedure: Counts of nucleated cells, estimated from reference gene primer amplification, were obtained. The data were produced by immunoSEQ multiplex PCR, yet TCRdb's version contains in-frame clones alone and is incomplete. From that table come the V and J calls and clone size; the DNA was used to work out D and trimming. Counted here are about 200,000 clones, 89% occurring once; the ten biggest clones make up under 7.5%. The V end lost 7 bases, the J end lost 0 bases, and 12 bases lay between the germline ends. This CDR3 spans 14 amino acids. Looked up from germline, CDR1 is SNHLY and CDR2 is FYNNEI.

The receptor's source is a man aged 55 to 69 who had recovered from COVID-19. The specimen sequenced was peripheral blood. This chain uses TRBV2 with TRBJ2-5, with a weak D call TRBD2 (7 bases). CDR3 sequence: CASKAGAYQETQYF. For the CDR3, the DNA is TGTGCCAGCAAGGCGGGGGCGTACCAAGAGACCCAGTACTTC.